Reported below is one T cell receptor beta chain. Its matching antigen is unknown. Time point in this sample: newly diagnosed GD, antithyroid drugs for less than 3 months. PBMC RNA served as the TCR library source. The source of the sample is a study of regulatory T cells in long-lasting Graves disease. CDR3-region Arm-PCR and iRepertoire HTBI primers produced the TCR beta libraries. Original data processing: Identification of gene segments yielded more than 60 TRBV and about 14 TRBJ across samples. TCRdb re-derived calls from the multiplex PCR reads in MiXCR, one entry per CDR3 protein. What appears here as the V and J calls and clone size reflects TCRdb's work, not the paper's. The table shows over 500,000 distinct CDR3 sequences, with roughly 15% occurring only once. Findings of the study overall: Relative to new patients (approximately 1,000), persistent patients exhibited greater sharing of public clonotypes (approximately 2,800).

These data also formed part of another study, on T cells in Graves' hyperthyroidism and ophthalmopathy. This second report adds: Patients with ophthalmopathy were separated from those with stable hyperthyroidism by a 13 V-J model.

The material was peripheral blood mononuclear cells (PBMCs), obtained at new diagnosis, from a patient treated with antithyroid drugs. This sequence originates from a woman aged 25 to 39 with Graves disease.

The chain's CDR3 is CASSLQGGQGYGYTF. The CDR3 DNA reads TGCGCCAGCAGCTTGCAAGGAGGGCAGGGGTATGGCTACACCTTC. This sequence joins TRBV5-1 and TRBJ1-2; perhaps TRBD1 as D (6 bases). This CDR3 region has 15 residues. Per the germline V gene, CDR1 is SGHRS and CDR2 is YFSETQ. Trimming removed 1 base at V and 5 bases at J, with 15 bases between.